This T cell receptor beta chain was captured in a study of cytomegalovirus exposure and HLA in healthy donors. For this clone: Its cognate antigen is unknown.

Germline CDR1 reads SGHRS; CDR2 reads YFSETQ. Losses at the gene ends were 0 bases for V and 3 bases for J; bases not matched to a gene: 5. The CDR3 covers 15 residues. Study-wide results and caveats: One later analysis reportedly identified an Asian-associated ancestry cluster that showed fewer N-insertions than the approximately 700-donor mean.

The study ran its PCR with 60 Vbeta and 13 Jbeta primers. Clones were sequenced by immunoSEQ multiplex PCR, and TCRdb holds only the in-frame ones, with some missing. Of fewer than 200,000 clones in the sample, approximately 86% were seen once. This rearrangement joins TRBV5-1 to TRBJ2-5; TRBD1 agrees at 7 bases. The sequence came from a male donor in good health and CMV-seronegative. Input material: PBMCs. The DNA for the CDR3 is TGCGCCAGCAGCTTGGGATTGGGGACAGAAGAGACCCAGTACTTC. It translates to CASSLGLGTEETQYF.